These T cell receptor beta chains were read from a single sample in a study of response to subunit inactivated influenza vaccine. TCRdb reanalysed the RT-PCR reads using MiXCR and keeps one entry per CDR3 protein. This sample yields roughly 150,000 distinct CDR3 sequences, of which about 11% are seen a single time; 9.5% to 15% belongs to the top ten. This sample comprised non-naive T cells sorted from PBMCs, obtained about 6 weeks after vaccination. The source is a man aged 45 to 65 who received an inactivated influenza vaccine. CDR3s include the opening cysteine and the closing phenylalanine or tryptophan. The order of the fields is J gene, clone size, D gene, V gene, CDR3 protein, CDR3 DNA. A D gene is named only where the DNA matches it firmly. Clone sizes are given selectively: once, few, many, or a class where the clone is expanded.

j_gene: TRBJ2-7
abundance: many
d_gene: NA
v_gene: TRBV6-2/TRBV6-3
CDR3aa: CASSYTLGWGSEQYF
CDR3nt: TGTGCCAGCAGTTACACCCTGGGATGGGGCTCCGAGCAGTACTTC

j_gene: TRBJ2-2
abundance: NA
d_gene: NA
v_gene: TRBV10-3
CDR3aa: CAISGLQGSTGERFF
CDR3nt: TGTGCCATCAGTGGCCTACAAGGGTCCACCGGGGAGCGGTTTTTT

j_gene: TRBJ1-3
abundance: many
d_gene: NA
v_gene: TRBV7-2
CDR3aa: CASSRNFQAGNTIYF
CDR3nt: TGTGCCAGCAGCCGTAATTTCCAGGCTGGAAACACCATATATTTT

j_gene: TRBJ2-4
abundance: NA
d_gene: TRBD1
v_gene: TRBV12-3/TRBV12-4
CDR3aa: CASSRDRGNIQYF
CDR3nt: TGTGCCAGCAGCCGGGACAGGGGAAACATTCAGTACTTC

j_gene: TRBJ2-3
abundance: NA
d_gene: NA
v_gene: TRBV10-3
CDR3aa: CAIQIADTQYF
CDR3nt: TGTGCCATACAAATAGCAGATACGCAGTATTTT

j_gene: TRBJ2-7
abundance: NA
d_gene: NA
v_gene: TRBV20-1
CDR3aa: CSAGGQFGDYEQYF
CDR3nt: TGCAGTGCTGGTGGACAGTTTGGGGACTACGAGCAGTACTTC

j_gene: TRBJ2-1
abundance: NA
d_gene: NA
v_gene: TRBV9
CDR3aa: CASSVGSSYNEQFF
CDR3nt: TGTGCCAGCAGCGTAGGGTCATCCTACAATGAGCAGTTCTTC

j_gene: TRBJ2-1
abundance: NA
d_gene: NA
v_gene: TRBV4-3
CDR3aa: CASSQLRYNEQFF
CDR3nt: TGCGCCAGCAGCCAATTGCGTTACAATGAGCAGTTCTTC

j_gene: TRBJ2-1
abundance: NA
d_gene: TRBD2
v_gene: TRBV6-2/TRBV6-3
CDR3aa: CASRWTSGVNNEQFF
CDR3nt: TGTGCCAGCAGGTGGACTAGCGGGGTGAACAATGAGCAGTTCTTC

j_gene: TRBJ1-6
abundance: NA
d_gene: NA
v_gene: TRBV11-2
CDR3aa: CATGTDYNSPLHF
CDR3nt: TGTGCCACCGGTACAGATTATAATTCACCCCTCCACTTT

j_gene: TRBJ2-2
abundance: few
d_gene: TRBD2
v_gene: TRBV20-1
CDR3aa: CSAWGLAGGAANTGELFF
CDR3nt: TGCAGTGCTTGGGGACTAGCGGGAGGGGCGGCGAACACCGGGGAGCTGTTTTTT

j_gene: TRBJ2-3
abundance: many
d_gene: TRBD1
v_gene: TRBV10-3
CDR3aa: CAISDPGQGAADTQYF
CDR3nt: TGTGCCATCAGTGACCCGGGACAGGGGGCTGCAGATACGCAGTATTTT

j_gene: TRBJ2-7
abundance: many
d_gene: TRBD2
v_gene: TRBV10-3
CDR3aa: CAISEDWTSGVNEQYF
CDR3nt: TGTGCCATCAGTGAAGACTGGACTAGCGGGGTTAACGAGCAGTACTTC

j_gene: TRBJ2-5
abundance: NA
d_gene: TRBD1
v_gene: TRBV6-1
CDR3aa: CASSPLGDRQRETQYF
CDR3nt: TGTGCCAGCAGCCCACTTGGGGACAGACAACGGGAGACCCAGTACTTC

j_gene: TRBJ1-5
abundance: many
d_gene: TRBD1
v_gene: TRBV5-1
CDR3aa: CASSLGTGGGQPQHF
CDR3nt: TGCGCCAGCAGCCTAGGAACAGGGGGAGGTCAGCCCCAGCATTTT

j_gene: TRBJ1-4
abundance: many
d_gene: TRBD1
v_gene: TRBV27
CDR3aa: CASSHAGTVNEKLFF
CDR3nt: TGTGCCAGCAGTCACGCCGGGACAGTAAATGAAAAACTGTTTTTT

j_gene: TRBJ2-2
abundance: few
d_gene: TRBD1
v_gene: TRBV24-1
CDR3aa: CATSDPRTGNTGELFF
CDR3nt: TGTGCCACCAGTGATCCCCGGACAGGGAACACCGGGGAGCTGTTTTTT

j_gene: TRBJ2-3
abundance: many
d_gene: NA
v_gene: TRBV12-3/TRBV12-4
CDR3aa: CASSFGGRSDTQYF
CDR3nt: TGTGCCAGCAGTTTCGGGGGCAGGTCAGATACGCAGTATTTT

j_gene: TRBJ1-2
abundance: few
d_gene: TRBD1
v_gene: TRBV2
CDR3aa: CASSVEQGAYGYTF
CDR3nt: TGTGCCAGCAGTGTCGAACAGGGGGCCTATGGCTACACCTTC

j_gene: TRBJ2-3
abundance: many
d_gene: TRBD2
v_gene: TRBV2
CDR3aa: CASRFRTSRDTQYF
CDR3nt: TGTGCCAGCAGATTTCGGACTAGCAGAGATACGCAGTATTTT

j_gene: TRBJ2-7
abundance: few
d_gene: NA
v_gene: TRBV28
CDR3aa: CASTPREGHRQYF
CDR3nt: TGTGCCAGCACCCCGAGGGAGGGACACAGGCAGTACTTC

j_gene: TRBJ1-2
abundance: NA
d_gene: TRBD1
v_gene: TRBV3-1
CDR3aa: CASSPGQGSGYTF
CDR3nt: TGTGCCAGCAGCCCCGGACAGGGGAGTGGCTACACCTTC

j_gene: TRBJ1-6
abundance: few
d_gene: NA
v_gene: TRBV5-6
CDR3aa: CASSYAASSYNSPLHF
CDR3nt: TGTGCCAGCAGTTATGCCGCGAGCTCCTATAATTCACCCCTCCACTTT

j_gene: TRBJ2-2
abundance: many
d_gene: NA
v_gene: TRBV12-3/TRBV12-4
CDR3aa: CASRPRTAGELFF
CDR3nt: TGTGCCAGCAGGCCCCGGACAGCCGGGGAGCTGTTTTTT

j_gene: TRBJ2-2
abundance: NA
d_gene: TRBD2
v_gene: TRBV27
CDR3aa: CASRPQGRGGGELFF
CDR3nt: TGTGCCAGCAGACCCCAAGGTCGGGGGGGAGGGGAGCTGTTTTTT

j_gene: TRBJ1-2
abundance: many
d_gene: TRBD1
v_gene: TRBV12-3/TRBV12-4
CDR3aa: CASSSSGGSGYTF
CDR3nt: TGTGCCAGCAGTTCCTCAGGGGGATCTGGCTACACCTTC

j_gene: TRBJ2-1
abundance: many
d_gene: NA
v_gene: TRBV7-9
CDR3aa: CASSLQTGNEQFF
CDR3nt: TGTGCCAGCAGCCTACAGACTGGCAATGAGCAGTTCTTC

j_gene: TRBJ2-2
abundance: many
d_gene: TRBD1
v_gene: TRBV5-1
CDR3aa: CASSLRPGGSTGELFF
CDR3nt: TGCGCCAGCAGCTTAAGACCAGGGGGCTCCACCGGGGAGCTGTTTTTT

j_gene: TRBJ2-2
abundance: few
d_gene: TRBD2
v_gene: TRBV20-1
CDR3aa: CSARDFRGDTGELFF
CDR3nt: TGCAGTGCTAGAGATTTTCGGGGGGACACCGGGGAGCTGTTTTTT

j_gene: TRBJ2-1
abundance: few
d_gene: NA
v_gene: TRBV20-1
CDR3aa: CSASNLLSNYNEQFF
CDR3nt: TGCAGTGCTAGTAATTTACTAAGTAATTACAATGAGCAGTTCTTC

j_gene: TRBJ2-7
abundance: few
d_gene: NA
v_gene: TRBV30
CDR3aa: CAIAGTVGLEQYF
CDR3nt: TGTGCTATCGCGGGGACAGTCGGCCTCGAGCAGTACTTC

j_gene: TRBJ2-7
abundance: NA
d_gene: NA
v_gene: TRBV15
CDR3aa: CATSRDHGYKQYF
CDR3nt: TGTGCCACCAGCAGAGATCATGGGTACAAGCAGTACTTC

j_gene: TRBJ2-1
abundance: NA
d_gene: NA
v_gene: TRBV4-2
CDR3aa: CASSQDGGGPRVYNEQFF
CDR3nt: TGTGCCAGCAGCCAAGATGGGGGGGGGCCCCGGGTTTACAATGAGCAGTTCTTC

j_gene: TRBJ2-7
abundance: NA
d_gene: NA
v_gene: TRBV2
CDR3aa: CASSEEVNYEQDF
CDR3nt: TGTGCCAGCAGTGAGGAGGTGAACTACGAGCAGGACTTC

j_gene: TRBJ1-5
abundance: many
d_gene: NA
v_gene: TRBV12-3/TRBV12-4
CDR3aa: CATRRGEGNQPQHF
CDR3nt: TGTGCCACACGTAGGGGGGAAGGCAATCAGCCCCAGCATTTT

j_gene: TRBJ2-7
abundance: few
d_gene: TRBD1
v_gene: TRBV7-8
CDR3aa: CASSLYFVGDRESYEQYF
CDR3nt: TGTGCCAGCAGCTTATATTTCGTAGGGGACAGGGAATCCTACGAGCAGTACTTC

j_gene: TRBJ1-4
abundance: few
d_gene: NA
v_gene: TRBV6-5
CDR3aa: CASSYQGRNEKLFF
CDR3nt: TGTGCCAGCAGTTACCAGGGCCGTAATGAAAAACTGTTTTTT

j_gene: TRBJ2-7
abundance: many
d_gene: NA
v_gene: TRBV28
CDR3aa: CASRNAYGTDWIEQYF
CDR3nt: TGTGCCAGCAGAAATGCGTACGGGACTGACTGGATCGAGCAGTACTTC

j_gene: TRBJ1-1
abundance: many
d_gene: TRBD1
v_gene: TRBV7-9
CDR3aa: CASSSLTGGASEAFF
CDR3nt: TGTGCCAGCAGCTCATTAACAGGGGGAGCTTCTGAAGCTTTCTTT

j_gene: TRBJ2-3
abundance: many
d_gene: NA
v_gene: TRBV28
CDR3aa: CASSLGGWWNVSTDTQYF
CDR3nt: TGTGCCAGCAGTTTAGGCGGTTGGTGGAACGTTAGCACAGATACGCAGTATTTT

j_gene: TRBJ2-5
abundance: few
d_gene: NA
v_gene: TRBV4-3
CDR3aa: CASSRTGTTQETQYF
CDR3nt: TGCGCCAGCAGCCGGACCGGGACAACACAAGAGACCCAGTACTTC

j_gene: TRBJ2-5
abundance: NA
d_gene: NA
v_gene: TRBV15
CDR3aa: CATSGRGTEQETQYF
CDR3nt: TGTGCCACCAGCGGGCGGGGAACCGAACAAGAGACCCAGTACTTC

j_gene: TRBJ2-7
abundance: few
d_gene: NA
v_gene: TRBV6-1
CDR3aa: CASRESRGREQYF
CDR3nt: TGTGCCAGCAGGGAGTCACGAGGTCGCGAGCAGTACTTC

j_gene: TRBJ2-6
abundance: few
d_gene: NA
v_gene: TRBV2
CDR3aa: CASSEIGTGANVLTF
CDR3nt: TGTGCCAGCAGTGAAATAGGGACTGGGGCCAACGTCCTGACTTTC

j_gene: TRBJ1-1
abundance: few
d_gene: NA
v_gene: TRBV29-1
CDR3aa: CSVKGEMNTEAFF
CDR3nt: TGCAGCGTTAAAGGGGAGATGAACACTGAAGCTTTCTTT

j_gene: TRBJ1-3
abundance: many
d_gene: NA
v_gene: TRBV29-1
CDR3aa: CSVGIGGTIYF
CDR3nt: TGCAGCGTTGGGATCGGGGGCACCATATATTTT

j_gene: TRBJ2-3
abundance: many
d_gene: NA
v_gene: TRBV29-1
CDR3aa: CSVGRLSTDTQYF
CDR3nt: TGCAGCGTTGGGCGTCTTTCCACAGATACGCAGTATTTT

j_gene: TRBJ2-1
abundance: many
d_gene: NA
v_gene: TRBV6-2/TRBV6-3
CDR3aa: CASSLDRYSYNEQFF
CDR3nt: TGTGCCAGCAGTCTGGACAGATACTCCTACAATGAGCAGTTCTTC

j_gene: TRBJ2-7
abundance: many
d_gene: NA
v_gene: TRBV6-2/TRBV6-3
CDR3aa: CASRKNGRNYEQYF
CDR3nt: TGTGCCAGCAGGAAAAACGGCAGGAACTACGAGCAGTACTTC

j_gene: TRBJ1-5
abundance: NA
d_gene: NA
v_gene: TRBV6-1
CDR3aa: CASSAGTSSNQPQHF
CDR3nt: TGTGCCAGCAGCGCCGGGACATCCTCCAATCAGCCCCAGCATTTT

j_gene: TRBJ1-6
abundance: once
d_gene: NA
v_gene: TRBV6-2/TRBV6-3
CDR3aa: CASSYNADRGPLHF
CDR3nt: TGTGCCAGCAGTTACAACGCAGATCGGGGACCCCTCCACTTT

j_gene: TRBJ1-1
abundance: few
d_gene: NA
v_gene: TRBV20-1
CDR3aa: CSARDQRRNTEAFF
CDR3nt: TGCAGTGCTAGAGATCAACGCAGGAACACTGAAGCTTTCTTT

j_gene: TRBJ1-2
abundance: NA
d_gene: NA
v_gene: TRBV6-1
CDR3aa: CANLKGSGGVYTF
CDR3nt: TGTGCCAACCTAAAGGGTTCGGGGGGGGTCTACACCTTC

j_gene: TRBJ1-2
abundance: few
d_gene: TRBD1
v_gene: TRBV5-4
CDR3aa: CASSLGQGSYGYTF
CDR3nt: TGTGCCAGCAGCTTGGGACAGGGAAGCTATGGCTACACCTTC

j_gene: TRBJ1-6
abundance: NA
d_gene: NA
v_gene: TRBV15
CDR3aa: CATSRRPSPNSPLHF
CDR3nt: TGTGCCACCAGCAGACGACCCAGCCCAAATTCACCCCTCCACTTT

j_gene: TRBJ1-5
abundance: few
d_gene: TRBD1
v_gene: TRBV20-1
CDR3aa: CSAAQGQNQPQHF
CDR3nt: TGCAGTGCTGCACAGGGGCAAAATCAGCCCCAGCATTTT

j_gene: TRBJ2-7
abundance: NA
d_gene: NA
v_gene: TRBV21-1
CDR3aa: CASSKPGQGPTYEQYF
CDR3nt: TGTGCCAGCAGCAAACCGGGACAGGGGCCTACCTACGAGCAGTACTTC